The entry that follows covers one T cell receptor (beta chain) sequence. The data belong to a study of blood T cell repertoires in COVID-19. Study information: Acute and convalescent COVID-19 specimens originated in the United States, Italy and Spain. In each case, the material was cDNA or gDNA derived from T cells, B-cell-depleted T cells, or PBMCs.

Measured with immunoSEQ multiplex PCR; TCRdb has only the in-frame clones, and not every one. There are roughly 250,000 clones in the sample; 82% occur only once, and 4.7% lies in the top ten. The sequenced sample was peripheral blood. This clonotype was sampled from a woman aged 70-85 years with acute or convalescent COVID-19.

CDR3 loop: CASSEQGPPNYGYTF. CDR3 nucleotides: TGTGCCAGCAGTGAACAGGGCCCCCCAAACTATGGCTACACCTTC. This rearrangement joins TRBV25-1 to TRBJ1-2; D possibly corresponds to TRBD1 (5 bases). Germline V CDR1 and CDR2: MGHDK, SYGVNS. Trimming removed 2 bases from V and 2 bases from J, with 12 bases in between. The CDR3 extends over 15 amino acids.